The entry that follows covers one T cell receptor (beta chain) sequence. The data derive from a study of blood T cell repertoires in COVID-19. Study overall: Donors in the United States, Italy and Spain gave samples during acute or convalescent COVID-19.

This CDR3 contains 14 residues. Trimming removed 2 bases from V and 5 bases from J, with 12 bases in between. In germline, CDR1 is KGHSH, CDR2 LQKENI. In the original processing: Amplification of reference gene primers was used by the study to estimate nucleated cell counts. The method was immunoSEQ multiplex PCR; TCRdb's version includes in-frame clones alone and lacks a portion of them. V and J calls and clone size are given by that table; D and trimming were obtained from the DNA. The repertoire holds 110,000 to 150,000 clones, with 84% as singletons. This chain connects TRBV18 to TRBJ1-1; D unresolved. Sequencing was done on a sample of peripheral blood. The sequence derives from a human donor in a cohort sampled during active COVID-19. Written as DNA, the CDR3 is TGTGCCAGCTCACCAGCTGTGGCGGGGACTGAAGCTTTCTTT. Translating gives CASSPAVAGTEAFF.